What follows are 24 T cell receptor beta chains derived from one specimen sequenced in a study of blood T cell repertoires in COVID-19. Using immunoSEQ multiplex PCR, the repertoire was profiled, and TCRdb retains in-frame clones only, with some absent. The repertoire holds 140,000 to 150,000 clones, 75% to 85% seen once, with 3.5% in the top ten. Material: peripheral blood. All receptors derive from a man aged 65 to 79 who had recovered from COVID-19.

A few counts support this clone. V is TRBV9 and J is TRBJ1-3, with 7 nucleotides matching TRBD1. The CDR3 covers 14 residues. Trimming cost V 3 bases and J 0 bases; bases outside gene matches: 0. CDR1 SGDLS and CDR2 YYNGEE come from the germline V gene. The DNA for the CDR3 is TGTGCCAGCAGCGAGGGGGCCTCTGGAAACACCATATATTTT. This gives the protein CASSEGASGNTIYF.

The chain combines TRBV29-1 with TRBJ2-3; no reliable D call. This CDR3 has 16 residues. The V gene's germline CDR1 is SQVTM and CDR2 ANQGSEA. With 5 bases removed from V and 2 bases from J, the gap between germline ends came to 20 bases. This CDR3 reads CSVPTQALPLTDTQYF. The DNA of the CDR3 is TGCAGCGTTCCAACTCAGGCACTCCCGCTCACAGATACGCAGTATTTT.

With regard to this clone: The same CDR3 can be traced to other DNA sequences in this sample. The chain employs TRBV5-1 and TRBJ2-5, with 8 bases matching TRBD1. Trimming took 0 bases from V and 5 from J; bases not matched to a gene: 3. Germline V lookup: CDR1 SGHRS, CDR2 YFSETQ. CDR3 length: 14 amino acids. The CDR3 nucleotides read TGCGCCAGCAGCTTGGCAGGGGGCAGGGAGACCCAGTACTTC. It encodes CASSLAGGRETQYF.

The chain carries TRBV5-8 and TRBJ2-3, with 7 nucleotides matching TRBD2. V trimming: 2 bases; J trimming: 6 bases; junction bases outside the gene matches: 12. The CDR3 is made up of 16 amino acids. Germline loops: CDR1 SGHTS, CDR2 YDEGEE. CDR3 in amino acids: CASSFFGREQGDTQYF. The CDR3 nucleotides are TGTGCCAGCAGCTTTTTTGGGCGGGAGCAAGGGGATACGCAGTATTTT.

V usage is TRBV14 and J usage is TRBJ2-2, with 11 bases that match TRBD2. Germline CDR1 and CDR2: SGHDN and FVKESK. With 4 bases clipped from V and 0 bases from J, the junction kept 7 bases outside the gene matches. CDR3 length: 18 residues. The chain's CDR3 is CASSRDPSGRSNTGELFF. DNA for the CDR3: TGTGCCAGCAGCCGAGACCCTAGCGGGAGGTCGAACACCGGGGAGCTGTTTTTT.

The rearrangement links TRBV11-2 to TRBJ2-7; D might be TRBD1 (5 bases). CDR1 is SGHAT, CDR2 FQNNGV, per germline. The CDR3 consists of 15 residues. The V gene lost 1 base and the J gene lost 0 bases, with 10 bases spanning the gap. Written as DNA, the CDR3 is TGTGCCAGCAGCTTAGGACAGCCGAGCTCCTACGAGCAGTACTTC. This encodes CASSLGQPSSYEQYF. Supplemented by reference TRBV11-2 and TRBJ2-7, the full variable domain reads EAGVAQSPRYKIIEKRQSVAFWCNPISGHATLYWYQQILGQGPKLLIQFQNNGVVDDSQLPKDRFSAERLKGVDSTLKIQPAKLEDSAVYLCASSLGQPSSYEQYFGPGTRLTVT.

V is TRBV10-2 and J is TRBJ2-1; 10 bases are shared with TRBD2. CDR1 is WSHSY, CDR2 SAAADI, per germline. V was clipped by 6 bases and J by 5 bases; unmatched bases: 10. The CDR3 extends over 16 amino acids. CDR3 DNA sequence: TGCGCCAGCAGGAGGTTGGGGACTAGCGTAAACAATGAGCAGTTCTTC. It encodes CASRRLGTSVNNEQFF.

This clone was seen a single time. The chain uses TRBV11-2 and TRBJ2-2; no reliable D call. V was cut by 3 bases and J by 3 bases, with 5 bases left in between. CDR1 is SGHAT and CDR2 is FQNNGV in the germline V gene. This CDR3 contains 13 residues. CDR3 amino acids: CASSFQYTGELFF. The CDR3 DNA reads as TGTGCCAGCAGCTTTCAGTACACCGGGGAGCTGTTTTTT.

This clone turned up a few times. The gene calls are TRBV7-8 and TRBJ1-1; D is ambiguous. Trimming stripped 1 base from V and 4 bases from J, with 7 bases between. This CDR3 spans 13 amino acids. CDR1 SGHVS and CDR2 FQNEAQ come from the germline V gene. CDR3 nucleotide sequence: TGTGCCAGCAGCTTAGGAGGGATCACTGAAGCTTTCTTT. This codes for CASSLGGITEAFF. The variable domain in full, with the rest retrieved from reference TRBV7-8 and TRBJ1-1, is GAGVSQSPRYKVAKRGQDVALRCDPISGHVSLFWYQQALGQGPEFLTYFQNEAQLDKSGLPSDRFFAERPEGSVSTLKIQRTQQEDSAVYLCASSLGGITEAFFGQGTRLTVV.

This clone was counted a few times. The chain joins TRBV7-2 to TRBJ1-4; D gene unclear. Germline V gives CDR1 SGHTA, CDR2 FQGNSA. V lost 3 bases and J lost 7, with 9 bases in between. The CDR3 contains 13 residues. The CDR3 DNA follows: TGTGCCAGCAGCTTGACGAGGGTTGAAAAACTGTTTTTT. The encoded protein is CASSLTRVEKLFF.

This chain uses TRBV5-5 with TRBJ2-7; tentative D call: TRBD1 (6 bases). CDR1 and CDR2 from the germline V gene are SGHKS and YYEKEE (reference sequence). This CDR3 spans 17 amino acids. V shed 4 bases and J shed 6 bases, with 26 bases lying between them. CDR3 loop: CASSLDPGLGAGGEQYF. CDR3 in DNA: TGTGCCAGCAGCCTTGACCCAGGGTTGGGGGCGGGTGGCGAGCAGTACTTC.

This clone was detected only a few times. The chain carries TRBV9 and TRBJ1-4, with 10 bases lining up with TRBD1. CDR3 length: 17 residues. J gave up 8 bases and V 3 bases, and 13 bases lay outside the gene matches. Germline loops: CDR1 SGDLS, CDR2 YYNGEE. The CDR3 spells CASSAREAGQGKEKLFF. DNA of the CDR3: TGTGCCAGCAGCGCAAGGGAAGCGGGACAGGGGAAGGAAAAACTGTTTTTT.

The CDR3 sequence: CASSPRTENSPLHF. The CDR3 DNA is TGTGCCAGCAGCCCAAGGACAGAAAATTCACCCCTCCACTTT. The chain combines TRBV7-2 with TRBJ1-6; TRBD1 is a possible D gene (6 bases). The CDR3 covers 14 residues. The germline gives CDR1 SGHTA, CDR2 FQGNSA. Trimming removed 5 bases at V and 7 bases at J, with 12 bases between.

CDR3 in amino acids: CASSPTRDEQYF. DNA for the CDR3: TGTGCCAGCAGTCCTACCCGGGACGAGCAGTACTTC. The V gene is TRBV2, the J gene TRBJ2-7; D not certain. Trimming pared 5 bases from V and 5 bases from J, leaving 10 bases between. There are 12 residues in the CDR3. The germline V gene has CDR1 SNHLY and CDR2 FYNNEI.

The chain uses TRBV14 and TRBJ1-2, with D perhaps TRBD1 (5 bases). Germline V CDR1 and CDR2: SGHDN, FVKESK. This CDR3 comprises 15 residues. V was clipped by 1 base and J by 5 bases, with 14 bases between them. CDR3: CASSQVQGTIYGYTF. The DNA for the CDR3 is TGTGCCAGCAGCCAAGTCCAGGGCACCATATATGGCTACACCTTC. The whole variable domain, filled in from reference TRBV14 and TRBJ1-2, reads EAGVTQFPSHSVIEKGQTVTLRCDPISGHDNLYWYRRVMGKEIKFLLHFVKESKQDESGMPNNRFLAERTGGTYSTLKVQPAELEDSGVYFCASSQVQGTIYGYTFGSGTRLTVV.

The chain is built from TRBV5-6 and TRBJ1-1, with D maybe TRBD1 (5 bases). Between the trimmed V and J ends, which lost 3 bases and 1 base, there was a span of 10 bases. Germline V gives CDR1 SGHDT, CDR2 YYEEEE. The length of the CDR3 is 14 residues. This CDR3 reads CASSSFDRNTEAFF. The CDR3 nucleotides read TGTGCCAGCAGCTCTTTCGACAGGAACACTGAAGCTTTCTTT.

The rearrangement joins TRBV5-4 to TRBJ1-1; 12 bases are shared with TRBD1. The CDR3 length is 14 residues. J lost 7 bases, V lost 4 bases, and 5 bases had no gene match. Germline lookup yields CDR1 SGHNT and CDR2 YYREEE (reference sequence). DNA of the CDR3: TGTGCCAGCAGCATGGGACAGGGGGCAGGTGAAGCTTTCTTT. It codes for CASSMGQGAGEAFF.

J is TRBJ1-1 and V is TRBV7-9; 8 nucleotides align to TRBD1. The CDR3 runs to 10 residues. Trimming at V came to 8 bases and at J to 12 bases, leaving 5 bases not matched to a gene. The V gene's germline CDR1 is SEHNR and CDR2 FQNEAQ (reference sequence). CDR3 nucleotides: TGTGCCAGCGGGGACAGGCCGACTTTCTTT. Residues: CASGDRPTFF. Combining the CDR3 with reference TRBV7-9 and TRBJ1-1 gives the whole variable domain DTGVSQNPRHKITKRGQNVTFRCDPISEHNRLYWYRQTLGQGPEFLTYFQNEAQLEKSRLLSDRFSAERPKGSFSTLEIQRTEQGDSAMYLCASGDRPTFFGQGTRLTVV.

This rearrangement joins TRBV14 to TRBJ2-1; 10 positions agree with TRBD2. There are 16 residues in the CDR3. Trimming cost V 3 bases and J 3 bases; bases outside gene matches: 5. Germline lookup yields CDR1 SGHDN and CDR2 FVKESK. The CDR3 loop reads CASSHRGLAVYNEQFF. In nucleotides, the CDR3 is TGTGCCAGCAGCCACCGAGGACTAGCGGTCTACAATGAGCAGTTCTTC.

This chain links TRBV11-2 with TRBJ2-3; D possibly corresponds to TRBD2 (5 bases). CDR1 SGHAT and CDR2 FQNNGV come from the germline V gene. V was cut by 5 bases and J by 5 bases, with 14 bases left in between. The CDR3 has 14 residues. The CDR3 protein is CASSQDGERDTQYF. Here the CDR3 DNA reads TGTGCCAGCAGCCAAGATGGGGAGAGAGATACGCAGTATTTT.

This chain joins TRBV7-2 and TRBJ2-7; a possible D gene is TRBD2 (5 bases). Germline CDR1 SGHTA, CDR2 FQGNSA. This CDR3 region has 16 residues. Trimming took 1 base from V and 2 from J, leaving 15 bases between them. The CDR3 bases are TGTGCCAGCAGCTTAGGAGGAAGCGGAATTACCTACGAGCAGTACTTC. As protein: CASSLGGSGITYEQYF.

The gene calls are TRBV7-9 and TRBJ2-5; a weak D match, TRBD1 (6 bases). The CDR3 has 15 amino acids. Per the germline V gene, CDR1 is SEHNR and CDR2 is FQNEAQ (reference sequence). The V gene lost 6 bases and the J gene lost 5 bases, with 19 bases spanning the gap. The CDR3 DNA reads TGTGCCAGCAGTTTGCCGGGCTGGGGGCGGGAGACCCAGTACTTC. This codes for CASSLPGWGRETQYF.

The chain employs TRBV5-1 and TRBJ1-2, with D possibly being TRBD1 (6 bases). This CDR3 region has 15 residues. Germline V gene data show CDR1 as SGHRS and CDR2 as YFSETQ. Trimming took 0 bases from V and 2 from J, leaving 11 bases between them. CDR3: CASSLEGDVNYGYTF. CDR3 nucleotide sequence: TGCGCCAGCAGCTTGGAGGGGGACGTAAACTATGGCTACACCTTC.

A single count supports this clone. This chain links TRBV10-1 with TRBJ2-2, with TRBD2 matching over 10 bases. The germline gives CDR1 WNHNN, CDR2 SYGVQD (reference sequence). V dropped 6 bases and J dropped 5; count of bases not matched to a gene: 9. This CDR3 contains 16 residues. CDR3 coding DNA: TGCGCCAGCAGCTCGGCTAGCGGGAGTTGGACCGGGGAGCTGTTTTTT. Translating gives CASSSASGSWTGELFF.